A selection of T cell receptor beta chains follows, all from one sample in a study of T cells after yellow fever vaccination. TCRdb reprocessed the 5' RACE reads via MiXCR and lists one record per CDR3 protein. The table records about 170,000 distinct CDR3 sequences, roughly 11% of them present only once. This material consisted of CD8+ T cells sorted from PBMCs, taken 15 days after the yellow fever booster vaccination. Every receptor here comes from a man younger than 35 who received the YFV17D yellow fever vaccine. CDR3s include the opening cysteine and the closing phenylalanine or tryptophan. A D gene is named only where the DNA matches it firmly. Rows may omit the clone size; those that give it use once, few, many or a size class.

V gene: TRBV6-5; D gene: -; clone size: few; J gene: TRBJ2-1; CDR3 protein: CASSYNGVYEQFF; CDR3 DNA: TGTGCCAGCAGTTATAACGGGGTTTATGAGCAGTTCTTC
V gene: TRBV7-9; D gene: TRBD1; clone size: few; J gene: TRBJ2-6; CDR3 protein: CASSQVQGSNVLTF; CDR3 DNA: TGTGCCAGCAGCCAGGTACAGGGGTCCAACGTCCTGACTTTC
V gene: TRBV27; D gene: TRBD2; clone size: -; J gene: TRBJ2-3; CDR3 protein: CASTYRTSGTDTQYF; CDR3 DNA: TGTGCCAGCACGTACCGGACTAGCGGCACAGATACGCAGTATTTT
V gene: TRBV6-5; D gene: -; clone size: -; J gene: TRBJ2-2; CDR3 protein: CASSYVSSGGELFF; CDR3 DNA: TGTGCCAGCAGTTACGTCTCAAGTGGCGGGGAGCTGTTTTTT
V gene: TRBV6-4; D gene: -; clone size: -; J gene: TRBJ2-2; CDR3 protein: CSSSDYTGELFF; CDR3 DNA: TGTTCCAGCAGTGACTACACCGGGGAGCTGTTTTTT
V gene: TRBV20-1; D gene: TRBD1; clone size: -; J gene: TRBJ2-7; CDR3 protein: CSAPDRRQNYEQYF; CDR3 DNA: TGCAGTGCCCCGGACAGGAGACAAAACTACGAGCAGTACTTC
V gene: TRBV29-1; D gene: -; clone size: -; J gene: TRBJ1-1; CDR3 protein: CSVEDDRGTAFF; CDR3 DNA: TGCAGCGTTGAAGATGATCGGGGGACAGCTTTCTTT
V gene: TRBV12-3/TRBV12-4; D gene: TRBD2; clone size: -; J gene: TRBJ2-7; CDR3 protein: CASRGLAGASYEQYF; CDR3 DNA: TGTGCCAGCAGGGGACTAGCGGGGGCGTCCTACGAGCAGTACTTC
V gene: TRBV12-3/TRBV12-4; D gene: -; clone size: -; J gene: TRBJ1-1; CDR3 protein: CASSRSYSEAFF; CDR3 DNA: TGTGCCAGCAGTCGGTCCTATTCTGAAGCTTTCTTT
V gene: TRBV29-1; D gene: -; clone size: many; J gene: TRBJ1-1; CDR3 protein: CSVDYGSTEAFF; CDR3 DNA: TGCAGCGTTGACTACGGGAGCACTGAAGCTTTCTTT
V gene: TRBV7-9; D gene: -; clone size: many; J gene: TRBJ2-5; CDR3 protein: CASSLQGFGETQYF; CDR3 DNA: TGTGCCAGCAGCTTACAGGGTTTTGGGGAGACCCAGTACTTC
V gene: TRBV6-1; D gene: TRBD2; clone size: few; J gene: TRBJ2-5; CDR3 protein: CASRQTSGGYQETQYF; CDR3 DNA: TGTGCCAGCAGGCAGACTAGCGGGGGGTACCAAGAGACCCAGTACTTC
V gene: TRBV4-1; D gene: -; clone size: many; J gene: TRBJ2-5; CDR3 protein: CASSQKGQETQYF; CDR3 DNA: TGCGCCAGCAGCCAAAAGGGCCAAGAGACCCAGTACTTC
V gene: TRBV20-1; D gene: TRBD2; clone size: medium-sized; J gene: TRBJ2-5; CDR3 protein: CSARGGLAGSQETQYF; CDR3 DNA: TGCAGTGCTAGAGGGGGGCTAGCGGGGAGCCAAGAGACCCAGTACTTC
V gene: TRBV7-9; D gene: -; clone size: -; J gene: TRBJ1-2; CDR3 protein: CASSIRGQGINYGYTF; CDR3 DNA: TGTGCCAGCAGCATCCGGGGGCAGGGGATTAACTATGGCTACACCTTC
V gene: TRBV5-1; D gene: -; clone size: -; J gene: TRBJ1-1; CDR3 protein: CASSLAPQGNTEAFF; CDR3 DNA: TGCGCCAGCAGCTTGGCTCCCCAGGGGAACACTGAAGCTTTCTTT
V gene: TRBV27; D gene: -; clone size: few; J gene: TRBJ1-5; CDR3 protein: CASSLSEGNQPQHF; CDR3 DNA: TGTGCCAGCAGTTTATCGGAGGGCAATCAGCCCCAGCATTTT
V gene: TRBV5-1; D gene: TRBD1; clone size: few; J gene: TRBJ1-6; CDR3 protein: CASSVGQGGNSPLHF; CDR3 DNA: TGCGCCAGCAGCGTAGGACAGGGGGGAAATTCACCCCTCCACTTT
V gene: TRBV7-9; D gene: -; clone size: few; J gene: TRBJ1-1; CDR3 protein: CASSFQGNTEAFF; CDR3 DNA: TGTGCCAGCAGCTTTCAAGGTAACACTGAAGCTTTCTTT
V gene: TRBV19; D gene: -; clone size: -; J gene: TRBJ1-1; CDR3 protein: CASSPGAGVTEAFF; CDR3 DNA: TGTGCCAGTAGTCCAGGAGCGGGGGTCACTGAAGCTTTCTTT
V gene: TRBV18; D gene: TRBD1; clone size: few; J gene: TRBJ2-1; CDR3 protein: CASEGQGDEQFF; CDR3 DNA: TGTGCCAGCGAGGGACAGGGTGATGAGCAGTTCTTC
V gene: TRBV28; D gene: TRBD1; clone size: -; J gene: TRBJ1-2; CDR3 protein: CASRRTGDRYGYTF; CDR3 DNA: TGTGCCAGCAGAAGGACAGGGGATCGCTATGGCTACACCTTC